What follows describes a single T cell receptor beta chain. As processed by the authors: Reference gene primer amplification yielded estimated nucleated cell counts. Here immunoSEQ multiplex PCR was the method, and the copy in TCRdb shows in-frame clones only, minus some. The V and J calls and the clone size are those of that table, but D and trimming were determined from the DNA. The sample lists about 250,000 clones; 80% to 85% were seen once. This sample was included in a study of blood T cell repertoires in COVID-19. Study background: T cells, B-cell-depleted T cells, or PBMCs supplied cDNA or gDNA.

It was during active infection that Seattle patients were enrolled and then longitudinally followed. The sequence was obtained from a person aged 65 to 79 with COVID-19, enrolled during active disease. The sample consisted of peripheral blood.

The CDR3 DNA follows: TGTGCCAGCAGCTTAGCGGGGGTAGTGGGGGAGCTGTTTTTT. This gives the protein CASSLAGVVGELFF. This chain joins TRBV11-2 and TRBJ2-2, with TRBD2 as a possible D gene (6 bases). V dropped 1 base and J dropped 8 bases, with 11 bases sitting between them. The CDR3 runs 14 residues. CDR1 SGHAT and CDR2 FQNNGV come from the germline V gene. Filled out from reference TRBV11-2 and TRBJ2-2, the complete variable domain reads EAGVAQSPRYKIIEKRQSVAFWCNPISGHATLYWYQQILGQGPKLLIQFQNNGVVDDSQLPKDRFSAERLKGVDSTLKIQPAKLEDSAVYLCASSLAGVVGELFFGEGSRLTVL.